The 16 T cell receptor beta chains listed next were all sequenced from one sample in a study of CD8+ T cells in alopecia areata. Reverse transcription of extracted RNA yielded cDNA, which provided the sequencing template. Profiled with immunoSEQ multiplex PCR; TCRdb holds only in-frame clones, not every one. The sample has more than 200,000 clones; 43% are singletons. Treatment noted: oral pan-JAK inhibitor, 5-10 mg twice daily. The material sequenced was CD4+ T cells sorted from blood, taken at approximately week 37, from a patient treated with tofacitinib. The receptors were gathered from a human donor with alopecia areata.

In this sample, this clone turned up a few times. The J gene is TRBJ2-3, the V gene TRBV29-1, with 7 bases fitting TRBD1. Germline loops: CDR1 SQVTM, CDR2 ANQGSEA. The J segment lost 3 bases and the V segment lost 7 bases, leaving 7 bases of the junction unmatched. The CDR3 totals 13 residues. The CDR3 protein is CSARTGNTDTQYF. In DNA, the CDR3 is TGCAGCGCCAGGACAGGCAATACAGATACGCAGTATTTT.

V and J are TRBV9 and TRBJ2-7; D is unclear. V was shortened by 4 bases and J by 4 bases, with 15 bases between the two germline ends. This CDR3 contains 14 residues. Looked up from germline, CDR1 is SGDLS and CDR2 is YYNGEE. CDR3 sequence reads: CASSPGRVRYEQYF. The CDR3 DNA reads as TGTGCCAGCAGCCCAGGTAGGGTACGGTACGAGCAGTACTTC.

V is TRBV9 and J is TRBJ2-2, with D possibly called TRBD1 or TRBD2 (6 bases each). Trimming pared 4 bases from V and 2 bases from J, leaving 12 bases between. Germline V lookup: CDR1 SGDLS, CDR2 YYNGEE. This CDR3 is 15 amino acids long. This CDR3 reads CASSPGDLNTGELFF. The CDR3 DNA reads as TGTGCCAGCAGCCCAGGGGACTTAAACACCGGGGAGCTGTTTTTT.

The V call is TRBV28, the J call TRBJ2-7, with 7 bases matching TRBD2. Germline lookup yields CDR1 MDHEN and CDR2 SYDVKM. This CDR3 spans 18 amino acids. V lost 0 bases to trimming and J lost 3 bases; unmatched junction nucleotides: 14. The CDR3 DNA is TGTGCCAGCAGTTTATGGGGGAGGGTCGGGCAGAAAAACTACGAGCAGTACTTC. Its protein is CASSLWGRVGQKNYEQYF.

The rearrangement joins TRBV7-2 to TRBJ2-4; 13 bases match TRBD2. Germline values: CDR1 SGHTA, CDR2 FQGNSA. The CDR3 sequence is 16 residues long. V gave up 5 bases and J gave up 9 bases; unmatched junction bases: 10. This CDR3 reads CASSHGTSGKGVIQYF. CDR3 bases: TGTGCCAGCAGCCACGGGACTAGCGGGAAAGGTGTCATTCAGTACTTC.

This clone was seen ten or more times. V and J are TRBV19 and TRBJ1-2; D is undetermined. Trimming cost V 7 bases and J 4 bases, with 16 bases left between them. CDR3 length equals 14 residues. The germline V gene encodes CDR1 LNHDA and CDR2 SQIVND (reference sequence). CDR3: CASTGRTESYGYTF. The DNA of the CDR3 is TGTGCCAGTACCGGGAGGACGGAATCCTATGGCTACACCTTC.

Here the CDR3 DNA reads TGTGCCAGCAGCTTCCCCGGGAGCGGCTACACCTTC. Translation: CASSFPGSGYTF. This rearrangement joins TRBV5-6 to TRBJ1-2; D unresolved. This CDR3 is built from 12 residues. CDR1 and CDR2 (germline): SGHDT, YYEEEE. V gave up 2 bases and J gave up 8 bases, with 10 bases separating them.

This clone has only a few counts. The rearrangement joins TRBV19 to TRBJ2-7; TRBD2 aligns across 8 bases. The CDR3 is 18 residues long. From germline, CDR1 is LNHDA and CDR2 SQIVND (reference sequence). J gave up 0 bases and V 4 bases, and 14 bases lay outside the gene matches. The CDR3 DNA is TGTGCCAGTAGTAGGGATCACGGGGGCAGCGGGGGCTCCTACGAGCAGTACTTC. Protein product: CASSRDHGGSGGSYEQYF.

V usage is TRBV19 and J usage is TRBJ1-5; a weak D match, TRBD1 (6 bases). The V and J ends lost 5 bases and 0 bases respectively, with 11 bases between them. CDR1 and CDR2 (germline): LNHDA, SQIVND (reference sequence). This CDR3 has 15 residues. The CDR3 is CASSPGTNSNQPQHF. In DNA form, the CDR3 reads TGTGCCAGTAGTCCGGGGACAAATAGCAATCAGCCCCAGCATTTT.

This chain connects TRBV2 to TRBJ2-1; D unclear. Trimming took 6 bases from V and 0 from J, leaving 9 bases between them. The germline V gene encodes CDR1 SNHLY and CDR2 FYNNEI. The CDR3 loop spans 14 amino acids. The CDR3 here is CASSSDGSYNEQFF. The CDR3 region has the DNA TGTGCCAGCAGCTCGGACGGCTCCTACAATGAGCAGTTCTTC.

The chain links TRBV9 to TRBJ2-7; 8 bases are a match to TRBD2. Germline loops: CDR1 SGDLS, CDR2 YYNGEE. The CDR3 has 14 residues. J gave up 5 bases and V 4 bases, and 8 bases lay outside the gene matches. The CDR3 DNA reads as TGTGCCAGCAGCCCAGCGGGAGTGAGGAACGAGCAGTACTTC. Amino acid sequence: CASSPAGVRNEQYF.

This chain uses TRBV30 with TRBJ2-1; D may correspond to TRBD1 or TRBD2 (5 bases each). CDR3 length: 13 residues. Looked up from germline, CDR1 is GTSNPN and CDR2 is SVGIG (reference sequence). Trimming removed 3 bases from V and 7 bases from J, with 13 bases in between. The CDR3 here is CAWRAGTKNEQFF. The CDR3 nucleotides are TGTGCCTGGAGGGCCGGGACCAAAAATGAGCAGTTCTTC.

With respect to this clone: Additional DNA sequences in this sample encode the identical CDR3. The CDR3 DNA reads as TGCGCCAGCAGCTTGGTGACAGGGAGATACGAGCAGTACTTC. It is translated as CASSLVTGRYEQYF. This chain links TRBV5-1 with TRBJ2-7; 7 bases are shared with TRBD1. Germline-derived CDR1 and CDR2 are SGHRS and YFSETQ. With 0 bases clipped from V and 4 bases from J, the junction kept 4 bases outside the gene matches. The CDR3 sequence is 14 residues long.

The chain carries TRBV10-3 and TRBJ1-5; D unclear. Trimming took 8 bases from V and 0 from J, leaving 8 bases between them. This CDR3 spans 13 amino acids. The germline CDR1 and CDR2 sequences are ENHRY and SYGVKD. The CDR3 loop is CAISDYSNQPQHF. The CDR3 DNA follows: TGTGCCATCTCGGACTATAGCAATCAGCCCCAGCATTTT.

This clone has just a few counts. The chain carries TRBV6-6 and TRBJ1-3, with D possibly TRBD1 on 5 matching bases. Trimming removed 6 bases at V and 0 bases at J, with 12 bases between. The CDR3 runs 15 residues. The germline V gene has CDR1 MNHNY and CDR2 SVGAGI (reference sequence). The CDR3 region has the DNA TGTGCCAGCAGCCTCCCCGGGGGCTCTGGAAACACCATATATTTT. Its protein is CASSLPGGSGNTIYF.

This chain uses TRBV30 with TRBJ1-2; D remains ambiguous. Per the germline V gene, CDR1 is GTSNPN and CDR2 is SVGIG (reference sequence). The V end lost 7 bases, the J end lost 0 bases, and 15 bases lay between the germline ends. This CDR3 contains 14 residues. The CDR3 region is CALTPRGANYGYTF. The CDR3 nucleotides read TGTGCCTTGACTCCCCGGGGAGCTAACTATGGCTACACCTTC.